These T cell receptor beta chains were read from a single sample in a study of cytomegalovirus exposure and HLA in healthy donors. Clones were read by immunoSEQ multiplex PCR, and TCRdb kept only the in-frame ones, dropping some. The table has some 190,000 clones, 78% seen once; the top ten hold around an eighth. The source material was PBMCs. These receptors all stem from a woman aged 30 to 39 in good health and CMV-seropositive. CDR3s include the opening cysteine and the closing phenylalanine or tryptophan. D genes are given only for firm matches. The size entry is marked missing in some rows and otherwise reads once, few, many or a size class.

d_call: .; j_call: TRBJ2-1; v_call: TRBV11-3; clone_size: few; cdr3_aa: CASSLYSLGPNEQFF; cdr3_nt: TGTGCCAGCAGCTTGTATTCTCTAGGTCCCAATGAGCAGTTCTTC
d_call: .; j_call: TRBJ1-1; v_call: TRBV30; clone_size: .; cdr3_aa: CAWSVRELTEAFF; cdr3_nt: TGTGCCTGGAGTGTACGCGAACTCACTGAAGCTTTCTTT
d_call: TRBD1; j_call: TRBJ1-2; v_call: TRBV27; clone_size: .; cdr3_aa: CASRGTGGNYGYTF; cdr3_nt: TGTGCCAGCCGGGGAACAGGGGGCAACTATGGCTACACCTTC
d_call: .; j_call: TRBJ2-1; v_call: TRBV5-1; clone_size: .; cdr3_aa: CASSWGSGSDNEQFF; cdr3_nt: TGCGCCAGCAGCTGGGGTAGCGGTAGCGACAATGAGCAGTTCTTC
d_call: TRBD2; j_call: TRBJ2-7; v_call: TRBV18; clone_size: .; cdr3_aa: CASSPGLAGLGEQYF; cdr3_nt: TGTGCCAGCTCACCGGGACTAGCGGGGCTTGGAGAGCAGTACTTC
d_call: TRBD2; j_call: TRBJ2-1; v_call: TRBV7-3; clone_size: .; cdr3_aa: CASSPHLAGSAYNEQFF; cdr3_nt: TGTGCCAGCAGCCCACATCTAGCGGGGAGCGCCTACAATGAGCAGTTCTTC
d_call: TRBD2; j_call: TRBJ2-1; v_call: TRBV28; clone_size: .; cdr3_aa: CASSLGGGGAQTNEQFF; cdr3_nt: TGTGCCAGCAGTTTAGGGGGGGGAGGGGCCCAAACCAATGAGCAGTTCTTC
d_call: .; j_call: TRBJ2-2; v_call: TRBV5-1; clone_size: .; cdr3_aa: CASSLAGANTGELFF; cdr3_nt: TGCGCCAGCAGCTTGGCCGGGGCGAACACCGGGGAGCTGTTTTTT
d_call: .; j_call: TRBJ2-5; v_call: TRBV2; clone_size: .; cdr3_aa: CASSALRIQETQYF; cdr3_nt: TGTGCCAGCAGTGCTCTGCGAATCCAAGAGACCCAGTACTTC
d_call: .; j_call: TRBJ1-6; v_call: TRBV28; clone_size: few; cdr3_aa: CASQLSGSSYNSPLHF; cdr3_nt: TGTGCCAGCCAACTATCCGGGAGCTCCTATAATTCACCCCTCCACTTT